These T cell receptor beta chains were read from a single sample in a study of OX40 agonist ivuxolimab in advanced cancers. Using immunoSEQ multiplex PCR, the repertoire was profiled, and TCRdb retains in-frame clones only, with some absent. The sample yields some 86,000 clones, 90% seen once. Here the sequenced sample was CD4+ or CD8+ T cells sorted from blood, taken in a trial of the OX40 agonist ivuxolimab. The receptors here all came from an adult with an advanced solid tumor such as melanoma, head and neck, liver or kidney cancer. CDR3s include the opening cysteine and the closing phenylalanine or tryptophan. A D gene is named only where the DNA matches it firmly. Size values are once, few and many counts, or a class for expanded clones, and some rows have none.

clone_size	d_call	v_call	j_call	cdr3_aa	cdr3_nt
-	TRBD1	TRBV12-5	TRBJ2-5	CASGRDRGRQETQYF	TGTGCTAGTGGCCGGGACAGGGGCCGGCAAGAGACCCAGTACTTC
-	-	TRBV9	TRBJ2-1	CASSVQGNIYNEQFF	TGTGCCAGCAGCGTACAGGGGAACATATACAATGAGCAGTTCTTC
once	TRBD1	TRBV6-5	TRBJ2-7	CASSYARTGSNEQYF	TGTGCCAGCAGTTACGCCCGGACAGGGTCTAACGAGCAGTACTTC
-	-	TRBV2	TRBJ2-5	CASSRDSGEETQYF	TGTGCCAGCAGCCGGGATTCTGGTGAAGAGACCCAGTACTTC
-	-	TRBV18	TRBJ1-6	CASSRGNNSPLHF	TGTGCCAGCTCACGGGGGAATAATTCACCCCTCCACTTT
-	-	TRBV6-1	TRBJ1-6	CASSARDGDSPLHF	TGTGCCAGCAGTGCCCGGGACGGGGATTCACCCCTCCACTTT
-	TRBD1	TRBV19	TRBJ1-3	CASSIPGGSSGNTIYF	TGTGCCAGTAGTATCCCAGGGGGCTCGTCTGGAAACACCATATATTTT
-	TRBD2	TRBV11-3	TRBJ2-1	CASSLGGTYNEQFF	TGTGCCAGCAGCTTGGGGGGGACCTACAATGAGCAGTTCTTC
-	-	TRBV5-1	TRBJ2-1	CASSLGGTETYNEQFF	TGCGCCAGCAGCTTGGGAGGAACTGAAACCTACAATGAGCAGTTCTTC
-	-	TRBV6-5	TRBJ1-3	CASSRSSGNTIYF	TGTGCCAGCAGTCGGAGCTCTGGAAACACCATATATTTT
-	-	TRBV5-1	TRBJ1-1	CASSREGKNTEAFF	TGCGCCAGCAGCCGTGAGGGGAAGAATACTGAAGCTTTCTTT
-	-	TRBV28	TRBJ1-2	CASSLQGYGYTF	TGTGCCAGCAGTTTGCAGGGGTACGGCTACACCTTC
-	-	TRBV19	TRBJ1-2	CASRGGGGHYGYTF	TGTGCCAGTAGAGGCGGGGGGGGACACTATGGCTACACCTTC
-	-	TRBV15	TRBJ2-1	CATSRIQISTGFDEQFF	TGTGCCACCAGCAGGATCCAGATATCCACAGGGTTCGATGAGCAGTTCTTC
once	TRBD1	TRBV7-9	TRBJ2-3	CASSLGTGSDTQYF	TGTGCCAGCAGCTTAGGGACAGGGTCAGATACGCAGTATTTT
-	-	TRBV5-1	TRBJ2-3	CASSLGQGWTDTQYF	TGCGCCAGCAGCTTGGGGCAGGGGTGGACAGATACGCAGTATTTT